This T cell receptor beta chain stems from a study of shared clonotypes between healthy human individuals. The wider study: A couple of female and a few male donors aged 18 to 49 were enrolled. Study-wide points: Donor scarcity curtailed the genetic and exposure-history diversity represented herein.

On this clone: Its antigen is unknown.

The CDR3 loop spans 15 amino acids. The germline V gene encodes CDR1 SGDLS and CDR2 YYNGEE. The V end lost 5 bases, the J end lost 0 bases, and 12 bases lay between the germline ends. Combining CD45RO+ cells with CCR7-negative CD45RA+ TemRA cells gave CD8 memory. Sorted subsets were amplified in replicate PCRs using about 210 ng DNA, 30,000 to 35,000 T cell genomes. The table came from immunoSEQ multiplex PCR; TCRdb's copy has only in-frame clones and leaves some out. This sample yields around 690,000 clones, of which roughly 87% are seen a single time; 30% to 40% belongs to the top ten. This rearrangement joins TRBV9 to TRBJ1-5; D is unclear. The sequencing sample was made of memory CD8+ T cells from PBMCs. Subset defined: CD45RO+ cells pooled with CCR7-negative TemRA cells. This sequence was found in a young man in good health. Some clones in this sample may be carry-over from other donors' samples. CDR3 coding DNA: TGTGCCAGCAGGTTGACCCGGGTTAGCAATCAGCCCCAGCATTTT. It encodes CASRLTRVSNQPQHF.